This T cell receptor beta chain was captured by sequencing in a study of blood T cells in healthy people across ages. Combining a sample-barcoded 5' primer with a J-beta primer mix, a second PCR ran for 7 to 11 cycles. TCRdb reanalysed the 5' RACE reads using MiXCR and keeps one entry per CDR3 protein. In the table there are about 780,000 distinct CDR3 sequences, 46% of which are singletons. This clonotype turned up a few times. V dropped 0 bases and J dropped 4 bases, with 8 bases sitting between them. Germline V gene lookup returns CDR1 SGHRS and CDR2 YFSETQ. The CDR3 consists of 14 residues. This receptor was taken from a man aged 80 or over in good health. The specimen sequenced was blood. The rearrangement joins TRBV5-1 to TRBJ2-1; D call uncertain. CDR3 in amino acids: CASSLVVGYNEQFF. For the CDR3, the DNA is TGCGCCAGCAGCTTGGTGGTGGGTTACAATGAGCAGTTCTTC.